This TCR beta chain was documented in a study of vaccination and CD4 T cells after COVID-19. Trimming removed 0 bases from V and 2 bases from J, with 28 bases in between. CDR3 length: 21 amino acids. The V gene's germline CDR1 is SGHAT and CDR2 FQNNGV. Treatment noted: approximately nine-day PBMC culture with coronavirus spike peptide pools or control peptides (ViraFEST assay). ViraFEST relied on peptide pools to expand antigen-specific T cells; the TCRs were sequenced afterward. Cultured CD4+ T-cell DNA underwent Oncomine TCR Beta short-read sequencing. Genomic DNA was isolated from cultured CD4+ T cells. TCRdb re-called the PCR reads with MiXCR, one entry per CDR3 protein. The table shows about 28,000 distinct CDR3 sequences, with roughly 60% occurring only once. Study-wide points: Median SARS-CoV-2-reactive clonotype numbers went from roughly 21 to 40; this increase was not significant. Spike mono-reactivity was evident in 304 of the 307 vaccine-specific clones derived from convalescent patients.

This clonotype has just one count. The antigen is unknown. The TCR originated in a human donor who received a COVID-19 vaccine. The sample here was CD4+ T cells from blood, cultured in vitro, taken after SARS-CoV-2 vaccination. The gene calls are TRBV11-2 and TRBJ1-2, with D perhaps TRBD1 (6 bases). The CDR3 coding sequence is TGTGCCAGCAGCTTAGATGATCACCGGGACAAGCAACCACCCAGCAACTATGGCTACACCTTC. Protein: CASSLDDHRDKQPPSNYGYTF.